This T cell receptor (beta chain) was identified during a study of T cell repertoires in cytomegalovirus infection. Overall study: CMV infection together with matching HLA type was indicated by public TCR beta signatures.

This clonotype was counted at least ten times. Germline lookup yields CDR1 SGHVS and CDR2 FQNEAQ. The length of the CDR3 is 15 residues. Trimming at V came to 2 bases and at J to 1 base, leaving 5 bases not matched to a gene. TCRdb processed the reads anew with MiXCR; each CDR3 protein has one entry. The table lists about 150,000 distinct CDR3 sequences, over 15% of them singletons, with about 19% in the top ten. The sequenced sample was CD8+ T cells from PBMCs. This receptor was taken from a human donor in good health (CMV status not recorded). Some clones in this sample may be carry-over from other donors' samples. The chain joins TRBV7-8 to TRBJ2-7, with TRBD1 identical over 7 bases. The DNA for the CDR3 is TGTGCCAGCAGCTTACCCCGGGACAGTTCCTACGAGCAGTACTTC. Its protein product is CASSLPRDSSYEQYF.